One and the same sample provided the 20 T cell receptor beta chains below, sequenced in a study of cytomegalovirus exposure and HLA in healthy donors. In the PCR, 60 Vbeta and 13 Jbeta primers were used. Sequencing used immunoSEQ multiplex PCR; TCRdb keeps in-frame clones, though not all of them. The sample lists 90,000 to 150,000 clones, 75% to 80% occurring once. Sample: PBMCs. The receptor set was obtained from a woman aged 35 to 49 in good health and CMV-seropositive.

This chain links TRBV6-6 with TRBJ1-1; 7 bases are a match to TRBD1. Trimming cost V 5 bases and J 1 base; bases outside gene matches: 1. The germline V gene has CDR1 MNHNY and CDR2 SVGAGI (reference sequence). CDR3 size: 13 residues. The CDR3 sequence is CASSRQGNTEAFF. CDR3 in DNA: TGTGCCAGCAGTCGACAGGGGAACACTGAAGCTTTCTTT.

V is TRBV19 and J is TRBJ2-1; the D gene is possibly TRBD1 (5 bases). CDR1 is LNHDA and CDR2 is SQIVND in the germline V gene (reference sequence). V lost 5 bases and J lost 5, with 13 bases in between. The CDR3 is 14 amino acids. The CDR3 is CASSDPGSNNEQFF. CDR3 nucleotides: TGTGCCAGTAGTGACCCAGGGTCCAACAATGAGCAGTTCTTC.

The chain combines TRBV11-2 with TRBJ1-1; D is perhaps TRBD1 (6 bases). Germline CDR1 and CDR2: SGHAT and FQNNGV. This CDR3 spans 15 amino acids. V was clipped by 6 bases and J by 0 bases, with 14 bases between them. The chain's CDR3 is CASSFTGTLNTEAFF. The CDR3 DNA reads TGTGCCAGCAGTTTTACCGGGACACTGAACACTGAAGCTTTCTTT.

This clone was detected a few times. The chain couples TRBV4-1 to TRBJ1-1, with D perhaps matching TRBD1 (6 bases). Trimming removed 4 bases from V and 9 bases from J, with 24 bases in between. Per germline, CDR1 MGHRA and CDR2 YSYEKL. The CDR3 spans 16 residues. The chain's CDR3 is CASSPIHRESTPKAFF. In nucleotides, the CDR3 is TGCGCCAGCAGCCCGATCCACAGGGAATCGACCCCGAAAGCTTTCTTT.

The chain couples TRBV18 to TRBJ2-7; no reliable D call. Germline CDR1 reads KGHSH; CDR2 reads LQKENI. CDR3 length equals 12 residues. Trimming cost V 2 bases and J 3 bases, with 5 bases left between them. The CDR3 DNA reads as TGTGCCAGCTCACCAGGAGACTACGAGCAGTACTTC. This sequence encodes CASSPGDYEQYF.

The chain couples TRBV2 to TRBJ1-2; no firm D call. The germline V gene has CDR1 SNHLY and CDR2 FYNNEI. V gave up 5 bases and J gave up 3 bases, with 13 bases separating them. The CDR3 covers 14 residues. The CDR3: CASSRSVGDYGYTF. The CDR3 DNA follows: TGTGCCAGCAGTCGCTCTGTCGGGGACTATGGCTACACCTTC.

This clone was counted a single time. The CDR3 sequence is CASRSGTSEAGELFF. In DNA form, the CDR3 reads TGTGCCAGCAGGTCCGGGACTAGTGAAGCCGGGGAGCTGTTTTTT. The rearrangement uses TRBV6-5 and TRBJ2-2; TRBD2 agrees at 8 bases. CDR3 length: 15 amino acids. Germline V CDR1 and CDR2: MNHEY, SVGAGI. V lost 6 bases to trimming and J lost 6 bases; unmatched junction nucleotides: 9.

The V and J genes are TRBV27 and TRBJ2-2; TRBD1 is a possible D gene (6 bases). The CDR3 is 16 residues long. V lost 2 bases to trimming and J lost 0 bases, with 10 bases between them. Germline loops: CDR1 MNHEY, CDR2 SMNVEV (reference sequence). CDR3 loop: CASSLMAGANTGELFF. The DNA for the CDR3 is TGTGCCAGCAGTTTAATGGCAGGGGCGAACACCGGGGAGCTGTTTTTT.

The CDR3 region has the DNA TGCGCCAGCAGCGCGACTAGCGGGATCTCCTACGAGCAGTACTTC. Its translation: CASSATSGISYEQYF. The rearrangement joins TRBV5-1 to TRBJ2-7, with 11 nucleotides matching TRBD2. The CDR3 runs to 15 residues. The ends lost 4 bases at V and 0 bases at J; junction bases unmatched: 3. CDR1 and CDR2 from the germline V gene are SGHRS and YFSETQ.

The chain has TRBV30 and TRBJ2-5; TRBD1 might be the D (7 bases). This CDR3 spans 14 amino acids. Germline CDR1 and CDR2: GTSNPN and SVGIG (reference sequence). V was pared by 3 bases and J by 4 bases, with 15 bases between. In nucleotides, the CDR3 is TGTGCCTGGAGACGACTAGGGGGCCGAGAGACCCAGTACTTC. As protein: CAWRRLGGRETQYF. The whole variable domain, filled in from reference TRBV30 and TRBJ2-5, reads SQTIHQWPATLVQPVGSPLSLECTVEGTSNPNLYWYRQAAGRGLQLLFYSVGIGQISSEVPQNLSASRPQDRQFILSSKKLLLSDSGFYLCAWRRLGGRETQYFGPGTRLLVL.

J is TRBJ1-1 and V is TRBV5-5; TRBD1 is a possible D gene (6 bases). V was pared by 3 bases and J by 1 base, with 13 bases between. The CDR3 is 15 residues long. CDR1 is SGHKS and CDR2 is YYEKEE in the germline V gene (reference sequence). The CDR3 reads CASSSVPGQNTEAFF. The CDR3 DNA is TGTGCCAGCAGCTCCGTACCGGGACAGAACACTGAAGCTTTCTTT.

The chain links TRBV30 to TRBJ1-4; D possibly corresponds to TRBD1 (5 bases). The germline CDR1 and CDR2 sequences are GTSNPN and SVGIG (reference sequence). Trimming took 3 bases from V and 0 from J, leaving 11 bases between them. The CDR3 contains 15 residues. Written as DNA, the CDR3 is TGTGCCTGGAGCCCAGGGCTAACAACTAATGAAAAACTGTTTTTT. It codes for CAWSPGLTTNEKLFF.

Turning to this clone: At one boundary the junction diverges from the germline segment, which might be a read error. This chain uses TRBV7-7 with TRBJ2-7; TRBD1 matches at 7 bases. Germline loops: CDR1 SSHAT, CDR2 FNYEAQ (reference sequence). CDR3 length equals 13 residues. For the CDR3, the DNA is TGTGCTAGCAGCCATGAACAGGGGTCCGAGCAGTACTTC. Translating it yields CASSHEQGSEQYF.

The chain is built from TRBV4-1 and TRBJ2-5, with TRBD1 as a possible D gene (5 bases). V was cut by 0 bases and J by 1 base, with 9 bases left in between. The CDR3 runs to 15 residues. In germline, CDR1 is MGHRA, CDR2 YSYEKL. The CDR3 sequence: CASSQDGAGQETQYF. The DNA of the CDR3 is TGCGCCAGCAGCCAAGATGGGGCAGGCCAAGAGACCCAGTACTTC.

This rearrangement joins TRBV19 to TRBJ1-5; TRBD1 might be the D (5 bases). There are 17 residues in the CDR3. The germline V and J ends were trimmed by 9 bases and 0 bases, with 21 bases remaining between them. Per the germline V gene, CDR1 is LNHDA and CDR2 is SQIVND (reference sequence). CDR3 coding DNA: TGTGCCAGCACGGCCATGTGGGGGGGGTATAGCAATCAGCCCCAGCATTTT. Protein sequence: CASTAMWGGYSNQPQHF.

V gene TRBV11-1 combines with J gene TRBJ2-3; perhaps TRBD2 as D (5 bases). The germline CDR1 and CDR2 sequences are SGHAT and FQDESV (reference sequence). There are 15 residues in the CDR3. Trimming cost V 5 bases and J 4 bases, with 16 bases left between them. CDR3 in DNA: TGTGCCAGCAGCCCGGAGCGGAGGTGGGCAGATACGCAGTATTTT. The encoded protein is CASSPERRWADTQYF. The variable domain in full, completed from reference TRBV11-1 and TRBJ2-3, reads EAEVAQSPRYKITEKSQAVAFWCDPISGHATLYWYRQILGQGPELLVQFQDESVVDDSQLPKDRFSAERLKGVDSTLKIQPAELGDSAMYLCASSPERRWADTQYFGPGTRLTVL.

The genes are TRBV29-1 and TRBJ1-2; D gene uncertain. Germline-derived CDR1 and CDR2 are SQVTM and ANQGSEA. The CDR3 loop spans 13 amino acids. The ends were cut back, 3 bases at V and 3 bases at J, with 11 bases in the middle. The CDR3 nucleotides read TGCAGCGTTGAGGTGGCGGGCTACTATGGCTACACCTTC. As protein: CSVEVAGYYGYTF.

This clone was counted between two and nine times. J is TRBJ2-5 and V is TRBV2; 9 nucleotides line up with TRBD1. The CDR3 is 14 amino acids. V shed 4 bases, J shed 4 bases, and the junction held 4 bases outside the gene matches. Per the germline V gene, CDR1 is SNHLY and CDR2 is FYNNEI. CDR3 amino acids: CASSVRTGVETQYF. The CDR3 DNA sequence: TGTGCCAGCAGTGTTAGGACAGGGGTAGAGACCCAGTACTTC.

The rearrangement uses TRBV19 and TRBJ2-2; 12 positions match TRBD2. With V trimmed by 4 bases and J by 0 bases, 9 bases remained unmatched. CDR1 and CDR2 (germline): LNHDA, SQIVND (reference sequence). The CDR3 has 19 residues. This CDR3 reads CASSRWPASGGANTGELFF. The CDR3 coding sequence is TGTGCCAGTAGTAGGTGGCCTGCTAGCGGGGGGGCGAACACCGGGGAGCTGTTTTTT. Full variable domain (remainder filled in from reference TRBV19 and TRBJ2-2): DGGITQSPKYLFRKEGQNVTLSCEQNLNHDAMYWYRQDPGQGLRLIYYSQIVNDFQKGDIAEGYSVSREKKESFPLTVTSAQKNPTAFYLCASSRWPASGGANTGELFFGEGSRLTVL.

The CDR3 bases are TGCGCCAGCCGATGGGGAGGGGGGACCGCGTACAATGAGCAGTTCTTC. It is translated as CASRWGGGTAYNEQFF. V is TRBV5-1 and J is TRBJ2-1; D may be TRBD2 (7 bases). The ends were cut back, 7 bases at V and 4 bases at J, with 21 bases in the middle. Per germline, CDR1 SGHRS and CDR2 YFSETQ. The CDR3 is 16 amino acids.